This T cell receptor beta chain was identified during a study of cytomegalovirus exposure and HLA in healthy donors. Whole-study findings and limits: The study carried out a later analysis of TCR beta sequences. It associated under 20,000 of them with specific HLA alleles at a false discovery rate of 0.05.

PCR involved 60 Vbeta and 13 Jbeta primers. Repertoires were generated with immunoSEQ multiplex PCR, while TCRdb's copy carries only in-frame clones and drops some. Among around 150,000 clones listed, roughly 85% were seen once. Regarding this clone: The antigen remains unidentified.

CDR3 length: 14 amino acids. Trimming took off 6 bases at V and 2 bases at J, with 10 bases between the two ends. Germline V gene sequence: CDR1 SNHLY, CDR2 FYNNEI. The clonotype originates from a woman aged 45-65 years in good health and CMV-seropositive. The sample taken for sequencing was PBMCs. This chain joins TRBV2 and TRBJ1-4; weak D call: TRBD1 (6 bases). The CDR3 loop reads CASRARGTNEKLFF. DNA of the CDR3: TGTGCCAGCAGAGCCAGGGGTACTAATGAAAAACTGTTTTTT.